The entry that follows covers one T cell receptor (beta chain) sequence. Its antigen is unidentified. These data belong to a study of early stage breast cancer tumors. Study context: Most invasive tumors, about 75% of the 16, were ER+/PR+/HER2-. The study, taken as a whole, reports: Tumors had approximately 2.5-fold higher T cell density than normal breast.

Tumor samples used roughly 19-55 mg of diced tissue. This CDR3 is 13 amino acids long. Trimming took 2 bases from V and 2 from J, leaving 6 bases between them. Per the germline V gene, CDR1 is SGHTA and CDR2 is FQGTGA. Each sample had two DNA replicates, about 0.52 ug blood or around 1.5 ug tissue. Generated by immunoSEQ multiplex PCR, the TCRdb table keeps only in-frame clones and is missing some. The sample lists over 20,000 clones; less than 75% were seen once. The sequenced sample consisted of breast tumor tissue. This rearrangement joins TRBV7-3 to TRBJ1-1, with no clear D. The sequence was collected from a person between 60 and 70 years old with breast cancer. CDR3 DNA sequence: TGTGCCAGCAGCTTATTCAAAAACACTGAAGCTTTCTTT. Translation gives CASSLFKNTEAFF.